Following are 4 T cell receptor beta chains from one sample sequenced in a study of blood T cell repertoires in COVID-19. TCRdb's table, derived via immunoSEQ multiplex PCR, lists solely in-frame clones and lacks some. This table holds tens of thousands of clones, over 80% found once. The sequencing input was peripheral blood. These receptors originate from a man aged 50-59 years with active COVID-19.

The V and J genes are TRBV18 and TRBJ1-1; TRBD1 is a possible D gene (6 bases). The V and J ends lost 1 base and 4 bases respectively, with 10 bases between them. The germline gives CDR1 KGHSH, CDR2 LQKENI. The CDR3 totals 14 residues. CDR3 in DNA: TGTGCCAGCTCACCACAGGGGGGGAGCACTGAAGCTTTCTTT. Encoded protein: CASSPQGGSTEAFF.

Of note for this clone: One end of the junction is discordant with germline, which a read error may explain. The chain uses TRBV27 and TRBJ1-5, with 7 bases fitting TRBD1. Germline V gives CDR1 MNHEY, CDR2 SMNVEV (reference sequence). CDR3 size: 14 residues. The CDR3 loop is CASGFLQGNQPQHF. The CDR3 DNA sequence: TGTGCCAGCGGTTTCCTACAGGGGAATCAGCCCCAGCATTTT.

This clone appeared once. The chain recombines TRBV5-6 with TRBJ1-6; D uncertain. Germline assignment: CDR1 SGHDT and CDR2 YYEEEE. This CDR3 comprises 17 residues. The V gene lost 1 base and the J gene lost 3 bases, with 14 bases spanning the gap. CDR3 coding DNA: TGTGCCAGCAGCTTGTTCCACGTCCCCTACTATAATTCACCCCTCCACTTT. Its protein product is CASSLFHVPYYNSPLHF.

This chain connects TRBV6-5 to TRBJ2-7; TRBD2 agrees at 7 bases. Losses at the gene ends were 6 bases for V and 3 bases for J; bases not matched to a gene: 5. CDR1 is MNHEY, CDR2 SVGAGI, per germline. The CDR3 spans 13 residues. The CDR3 nucleotides read TGTGCCAGCAGAACTAGCGTTTACTACGAGCAGTACTTC. Its protein is CASRTSVYYEQYF.